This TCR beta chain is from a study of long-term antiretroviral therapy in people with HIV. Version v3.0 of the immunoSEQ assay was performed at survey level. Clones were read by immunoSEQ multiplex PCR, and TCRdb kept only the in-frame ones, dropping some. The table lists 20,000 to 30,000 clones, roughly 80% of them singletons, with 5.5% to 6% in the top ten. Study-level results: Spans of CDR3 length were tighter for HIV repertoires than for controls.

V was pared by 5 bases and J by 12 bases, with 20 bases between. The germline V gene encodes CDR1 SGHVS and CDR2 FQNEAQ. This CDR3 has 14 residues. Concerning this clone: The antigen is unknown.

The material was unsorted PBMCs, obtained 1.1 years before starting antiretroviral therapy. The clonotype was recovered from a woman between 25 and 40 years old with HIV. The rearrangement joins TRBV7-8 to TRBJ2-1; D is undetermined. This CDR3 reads CASSATGGSRLQFF. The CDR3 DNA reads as TGTGCCAGCAGCGCAACCGGTGGTAGCAGGTTGCAGTTCTTC. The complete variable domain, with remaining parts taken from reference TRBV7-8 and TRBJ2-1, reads GAGVSQSPRYKVAKRGQDVALRCDPISGHVSLFWYQQALGQGPEFLTYFQNEAQLDKSGLPSDRFFAERPEGSVSTLKIQRTQQEDSAVYLCASSATGGSRLQFFGPGTRLTVL.